Listed below are T cell receptor beta chains from one sample, sequenced in a study of post-analysis software for immune sequencing data. TCRdb re-called the PCR reads with MiXCR, one entry per CDR3 protein. The sample holds roughly 400,000 distinct CDR3 sequences, less than 40% seen once. Specimen: blood. Source of these receptors: a girl under 10 years old with multiple sclerosis. Both conserved end residues are part of each CDR3. A D gene is named only where the DNA matches it firmly. Some rows have no size entry. The others give once, few or many, or a class for an expanded clone.

j_call v_call d_call clone_size cdr3_aa cdr3_nt
TRBJ2-7 TRBV4-2 NA NA CASSQADDRSYEQYF TGTGCCAGCAGCCAAGCAGATGACAGGTCCTACGAGCAGTACTTC
TRBJ2-1 TRBV4-2 NA NA CASSQDQVSYNEQFF TGTGCCAGCAGCCAAGATCAGGTATCCTACAATGAGCAGTTCTTC
TRBJ2-1 TRBV7-3 NA few CASSLRGRGFF TGTGCCAGCAGCTTAAGGGGCCGAGGGTTCTTC
TRBJ2-1 TRBV7-9 NA NA CASSSRLGQYNEQFF TGTGCCAGCAGCTCACGACTAGGGCAATACAATGAGCAGTTCTTC
TRBJ2-3 TRBV3-1 NA NA CASSPGLRSLDTQYF TGTGCCAGCAGTCCCGGACTACGTTCATTGGATACGCAGTATTTT
TRBJ2-7 TRBV20-1 TRBD2 many CSARGGLAGYRYEQYF TGCAGTGCTAGAGGTGGACTAGCGGGATACCGCTACGAGCAGTACTTC
TRBJ2-5 TRBV9 NA NA CASSTAPDYTGWETQYF TGTGCCAGCAGCACTGCCCCGGACTACACAGGGTGGGAGACCCAGTACTTC
TRBJ1-2 TRBV6-1 NA NA CAVADSLINYGYTF TGTGCCGTTGCGGACAGCTTAATTAACTATGGCTACACCTTC
TRBJ2-7 TRBV4-1 NA NA CASSPQVGHLFYEQYF TGCGCCAGCAGCCCACAGGTTGGACACCTATTCTACGAGCAGTACTTC
TRBJ2-7 TRBV7-9 TRBD2 NA CASSFGTRRYEQYF TGTGCCAGCAGCTTCGGGACTAGGCGCTACGAGCAGTACTTC
TRBJ1-1 TRBV12-3/TRBV12-4 NA NA CASSLVPGGTEAFF TGTGCCAGCAGTTTAGTGCCCGGGGGCACTGAAGCTTTCTTT
TRBJ1-4 TRBV20-1 TRBD1 NA CSAREGTGQEKLFF TGCAGTGCTAGAGAGGGGACAGGGCAGGAAAAACTGTTTTTT
TRBJ1-5 TRBV15 NA NA CATSRGTSSNQPQHF TGTGCCACCAGCAGAGGTACCAGTAGCAATCAGCCCCAGCATTTT
TRBJ1-4 TRBV3-1 TRBD1 NA CASSKRTGGDEKRFF TGTGCCAGCAGCAAAAGGACAGGGGGAGATGAAAAACGGTTTTTT
TRBJ1-4 TRBV4-3 NA few CASSQFTGSTNEKLFF TGCGCCAGCAGCCAATTCACAGGGTCAACTAATGAAAAACTGTTTTTT
TRBJ2-5 TRBV9 NA few CASSATDGVETQYF TGTGCCAGCAGCGCGACCGACGGGGTAGAGACCCAGTACTTC
TRBJ2-7 TRBV4-2 TRBD2 NA CASSQVAGTSGSYEQYF TGTGCCAGCAGCCAAGTGGCCGGGACTAGTGGTTCCTACGAGCAGTACTTC
TRBJ1-2 TRBV7-9 NA NA CASSYQEDLANYGYTF TGTGCCAGCAGTTACCAGGAAGATCTCGCTAACTATGGCTACACCTTC
TRBJ2-5 TRBV20-1 NA NA CSARDTGGRKTQYF TGCAGTGCTAGAGATACCGGGGGGCGGAAGACCCAGTACTTC
TRBJ2-1 TRBV4-3 NA few CASSQNGGYNEQFF TGCGCCAGCAGCCAAAACGGGGGCTACAATGAGCAGTTCTTC
TRBJ1-4 TRBV5-1 NA NA CASSLGRRQDEKLFF TGCGCCAGCAGCTTGGGCCGAAGGCAGGATGAAAAACTGTTTTTT
TRBJ2-5 TRBV6-6 NA NA CASSKWETQYF TGTGCCAGCAGCAAGTGGGAGACCCAGTACTTC
TRBJ1-5 TRBV20-1 NA NA CSASYRNQPQHF TGCAGTGCTAGTTACAGGAATCAGCCCCAGCATTTT
TRBJ2-7 TRBV6-5 TRBD2 NA CASSAGLAYEQYF TGTGCCAGCAGTGCGGGACTAGCTTACGAGCAGTACTTC
TRBJ2-1 TRBV20-1 TRBD2 few CSARSLAGASSYNEQFF TGCAGTGCTAGAAGCCTAGCGGGGGCCTCATCCTACAATGAGCAGTTCTTC
TRBJ2-1 TRBV5-1 NA NA CASSLVSARGNEQFF TGCGCCAGCAGCTTGGTATCGGCAAGAGGGAATGAGCAGTTCTTC
TRBJ1-4 TRBV15 NA NA CATSREGGPTTNEKLFF TGTGCTACCAGCAGAGAGGGGGGTCCAACAACTAATGAAAAACTGTTTTTT
TRBJ1-1 TRBV4-3 NA few CASSHNTEAFF TGCGCCAGCAGCCACAACACTGAAGCTTTCTTT
TRBJ2-6 TRBV30 TRBD2 NA CAWSLRGAGANVLTF TGTGCCTGGAGTCTGCGGGGGGCTGGGGCCAACGTCCTGACTTTC
TRBJ2-7 TRBV29-1 TRBD1 many CSVASPTGLTEQYF TGCAGCGTTGCCTCCCCGACAGGGTTAACCGAGCAGTACTTC
TRBJ2-5 TRBV29-1 NA NA CSVVSVALETQYF TGCAGCGTTGTATCAGTCGCATTAGAGACCCAGTACTTC
TRBJ1-5 TRBV28 NA NA CASTPSLNQPQHF TGTGCCAGCACGCCCAGTCTAAATCAGCCCCAGCATTTT
TRBJ1-2 TRBV18 NA NA CASSPPNGVSYGYTF TGTGCCAGCTCACCACCGAACGGGGTTAGCTATGGCTACACCTTC
TRBJ2-7 TRBV12-3/TRBV12-4 NA NA CASSPRTGLGAYNEQYF TGTGCCAGCAGTCCACGAACAGGGCTGGGGGCATACAACGAGCAGTACTTC
TRBJ1-1 TRBV6-5 NA few CASSFRPEHMNTEAFF TGTGCCAGCAGTTTTCGACCCGAACACATGAACACTGAAGCTTTCTTT
TRBJ1-1 TRBV29-1 NA NA CSVGSRAGTMVGVNTEAFF TGCAGCGTTGGAAGTCGTGCAGGGACTATGGTAGGCGTGAACACTGAAGCTTTCTTT
TRBJ2-7 TRBV28 NA NA CASSFVVRGWVGEQYF TGTGCCAGCAGTTTCGTGGTTCGGGGCTGGGTGGGCGAGCAGTACTTC
TRBJ2-1 TRBV25-1 TRBD1 once CASSGPRTGGSYNEQFF TGTGCCAGCAGTGGTCCCCGAACAGGGGGCTCCTACAATGAGCAGTTCTTC